This TCR beta chain was obtained from a study of blood T cell repertoires in COVID-19 (dated by TCRdb to about 2020). For context, the study as a whole: Samples from collaborators originated in the United States, Italy and Spain and spanned both the acute and convalescent phases of COVID-19. The material from the prospective study consisted of cDNA or gDNA derived from T cells, B-cell-depleted T cells, or PBMCs. The dataset comprised deeply sampled blood TCRbeta repertoires from subjects exposed to, actively infected with, or recovered from COVID-19. The repertoires were made available in a free public database intended to serve as a resource for research on the immune response to SARS-CoV-2. Samples came from the ongoing ImmuneRACE study (first 160 participants) plus 1,254 subjects from 6 global collaborators. Nearly every sample came with metadata listing a de-identified subject ID, COVID-19 status, age in years and sex. Where available, HLA class I and class II types were obtained from metadata supplied by the sample provider rather than from assay-based typing. The paper as a whole reports these results and caveats: How much clinical and demographic metadata was included differed by source and by participant, and the metadata was provided uncurated.

Collaborating institutions collected whole blood in K2EDTA tubes following their own protocols. For TCRbeta analysis, collaborator samples were shipped as frozen whole blood, as isolated PBMCs, or as DNA extracted from either sample type. A word on this clone: Its target antigen remains unknown. No base quality values were provided; no much bigger clone lies one nucleotide off.

The immunoSEQ Assay, a bias-controlled multiplex PCR, was used to amplify TCRbeta CDR3 regions from genomic DNA. Per the source publication's procedure: Within the assay, amplification of reference gene primers was used to estimate how many nucleated cells each sample contained. Sequence reads were collapsed and filtered to measure the absolute abundance of every unique TCRbeta CDR3 rearrangement. For each sample, productive Simpson clonality was calculated by taking the square root of Simpson's diversity index across productive rearrangements. Here the immuneACCESS table is served through TCRdb, limited to in-frame sequences with V and J called. Missing clones are a known gap in these copies; in checked studies unresolved V genes cover under half, and the rest lacks a known reason. The V and J calls and the clone size are those of that table, but D and trimming were determined from the DNA. The sample data list around 140,000 clones, and approximately 80% of these were observed just once. Of the sample, approximately 17% falls within the top ten clones.

Material for sequencing was peripheral blood. This TCR came from a man between 45 and 60 years old with acute or convalescent COVID-19.

The nucleotides are TGTGCCAGCAGCCGGACAGATACGCAGTATTTT. It translates to CASSRTDTQYF. Rearrangement joined TRBV12-3 or TRBV12-4 to TRBJ2-3; the D gene remains uncertain. V is reduced by 6 bases and J by 3 bases, leaving a spacing of 4 bases between them. The CDR3 runs 11 residues from the cysteine to the phenylalanine. The kept DNA is CDR3 alone, 33 bases in frame from the first base.